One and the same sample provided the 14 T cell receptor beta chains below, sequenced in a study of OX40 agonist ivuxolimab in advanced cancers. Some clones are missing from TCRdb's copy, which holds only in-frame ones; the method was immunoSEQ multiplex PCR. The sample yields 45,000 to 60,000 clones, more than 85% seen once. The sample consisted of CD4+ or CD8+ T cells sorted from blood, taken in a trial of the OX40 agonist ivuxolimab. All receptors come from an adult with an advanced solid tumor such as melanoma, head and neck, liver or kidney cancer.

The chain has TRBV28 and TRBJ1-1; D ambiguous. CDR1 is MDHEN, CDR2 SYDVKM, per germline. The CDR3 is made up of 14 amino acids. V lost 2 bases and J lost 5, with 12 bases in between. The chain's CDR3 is CASSLLILWTEAFF. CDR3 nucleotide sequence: TGTGCCAGCAGTTTACTTATCCTGTGGACTGAAGCTTTCTTT.

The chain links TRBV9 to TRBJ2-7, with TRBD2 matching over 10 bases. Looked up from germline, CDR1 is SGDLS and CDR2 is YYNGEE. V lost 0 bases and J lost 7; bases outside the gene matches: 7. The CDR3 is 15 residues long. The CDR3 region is CASSVVGLAGDEQYF. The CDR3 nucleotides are TGTGCCAGCAGCGTAGTAGGGCTAGCGGGAGATGAGCAGTACTTC.

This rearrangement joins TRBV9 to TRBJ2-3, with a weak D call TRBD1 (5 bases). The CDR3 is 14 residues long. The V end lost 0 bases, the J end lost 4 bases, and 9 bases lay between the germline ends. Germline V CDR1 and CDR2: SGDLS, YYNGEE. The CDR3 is CASSVVQGADTQYF. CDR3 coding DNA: TGTGCCAGCAGCGTAGTCCAGGGCGCAGATACGCAGTATTTT.

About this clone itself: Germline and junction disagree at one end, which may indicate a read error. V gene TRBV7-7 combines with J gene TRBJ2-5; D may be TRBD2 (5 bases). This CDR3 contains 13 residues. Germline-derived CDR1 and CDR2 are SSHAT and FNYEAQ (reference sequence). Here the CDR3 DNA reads TGTGCTAGCAGCCCGGGGTACCAAGAGACCCAGTACTTC. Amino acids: CASSPGYQETQYF. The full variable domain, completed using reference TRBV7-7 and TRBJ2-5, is GAGVSQSPRYKVTKRGQDVTLRCDPISSHATLYWYQQALGQGPEFLTYFNYEAQPDKSGLPSDRFSAERPEGSISTLTIQRTEQRDSAMYRCASSPGYQETQYFGPGTRLLVL.

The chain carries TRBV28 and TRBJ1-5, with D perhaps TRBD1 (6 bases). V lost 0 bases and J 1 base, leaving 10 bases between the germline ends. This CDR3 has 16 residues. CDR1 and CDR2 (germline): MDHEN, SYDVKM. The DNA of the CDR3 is TGTGCCAGCAGTTTATGGAAGGGGGGGAGCAATCAGCCCCAGCATTTT. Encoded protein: CASSLWKGGSNQPQHF.

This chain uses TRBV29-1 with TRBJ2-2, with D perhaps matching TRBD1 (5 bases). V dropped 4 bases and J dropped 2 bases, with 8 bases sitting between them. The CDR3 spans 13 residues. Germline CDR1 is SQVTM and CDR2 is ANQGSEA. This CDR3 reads CSVGQTNTGELFF. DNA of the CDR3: TGCAGCGTTGGACAGACCAACACCGGGGAGCTGTTTTTT.

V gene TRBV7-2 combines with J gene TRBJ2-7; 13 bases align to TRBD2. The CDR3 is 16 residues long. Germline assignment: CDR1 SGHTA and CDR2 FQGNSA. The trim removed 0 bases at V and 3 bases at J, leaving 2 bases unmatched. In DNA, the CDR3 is TGTGCCAGCAGCTTAGCCGGGACTAGCGGGGTCTACGAGCAGTACTTC. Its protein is CASSLAGTSGVYEQYF. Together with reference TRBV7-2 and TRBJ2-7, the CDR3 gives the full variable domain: GAGVSQSPSNKVTEKGKDVELRCDPISGHTALYWYRQSLGQGLEFLIYFQGNSAPDKSGLPSDRFSAERTGGSVSTLTIQRTQQEDSAVYLCASSLAGTSGVYEQYFGPGTRLTVT.

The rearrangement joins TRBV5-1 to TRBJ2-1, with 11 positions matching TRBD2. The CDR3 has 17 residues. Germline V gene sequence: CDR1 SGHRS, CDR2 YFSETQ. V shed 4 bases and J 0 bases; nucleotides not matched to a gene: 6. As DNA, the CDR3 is TGCGCCAGCAGCCTGGGACTAGCGGAAAACTCCTACAATGAGCAGTTCTTC. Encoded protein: CASSLGLAENSYNEQFF.

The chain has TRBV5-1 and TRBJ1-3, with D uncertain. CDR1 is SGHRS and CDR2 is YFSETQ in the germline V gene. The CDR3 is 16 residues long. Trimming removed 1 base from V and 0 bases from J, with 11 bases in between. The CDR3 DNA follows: TGCGCCAGCAGCTTGTCCGCGGCGAGCTCTGGAAACACCATATATTTT. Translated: CASSLSAASSGNTIYF.

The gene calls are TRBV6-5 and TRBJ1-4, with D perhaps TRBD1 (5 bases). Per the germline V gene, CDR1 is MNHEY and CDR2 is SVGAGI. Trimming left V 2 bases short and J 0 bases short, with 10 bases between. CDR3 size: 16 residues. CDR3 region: CASSYHGGATNEKLFF. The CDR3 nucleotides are TGTGCCAGCAGTTACCATGGGGGTGCAACTAATGAAAAACTGTTTTTT.

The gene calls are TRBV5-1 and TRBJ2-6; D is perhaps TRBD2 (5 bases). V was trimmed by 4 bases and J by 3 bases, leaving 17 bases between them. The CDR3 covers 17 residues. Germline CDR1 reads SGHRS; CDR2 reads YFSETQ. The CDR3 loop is CASSLAVSGLGANVLTF. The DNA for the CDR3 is TGCGCCAGCAGCCTCGCCGTATCCGGACTTGGGGCCAACGTCCTGACTTTC.

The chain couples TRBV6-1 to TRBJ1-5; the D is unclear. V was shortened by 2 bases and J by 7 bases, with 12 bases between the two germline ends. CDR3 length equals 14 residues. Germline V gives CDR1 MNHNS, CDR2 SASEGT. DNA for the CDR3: TGTGCCAGCAGTGAATTTTGGTACGGGCAGCCCCAGCATTTT. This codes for CASSEFWYGQPQHF.

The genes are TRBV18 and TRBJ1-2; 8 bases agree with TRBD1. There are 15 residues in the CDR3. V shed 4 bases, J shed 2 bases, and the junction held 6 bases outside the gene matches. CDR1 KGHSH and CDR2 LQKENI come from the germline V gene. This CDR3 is CASSQETGVNYGYTF. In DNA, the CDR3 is TGTGCCAGCTCACAAGAGACAGGGGTAAACTATGGCTACACCTTC.

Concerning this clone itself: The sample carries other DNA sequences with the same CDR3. CDR3 protein: CASSVGRGGAGDTQYF. CDR3 in DNA: TGTGCCAGCAGCGTAGGGCGAGGGGGGGCGGGGGATACGCAGTATTTT. The chain employs TRBV9 and TRBJ2-3, with D perhaps TRBD2 (7 bases). Germline V CDR1 and CDR2: SGDLS, YYNGEE. The CDR3 contains 16 residues. The V and J ends lost 0 bases and 6 bases respectively, with 17 bases between them.